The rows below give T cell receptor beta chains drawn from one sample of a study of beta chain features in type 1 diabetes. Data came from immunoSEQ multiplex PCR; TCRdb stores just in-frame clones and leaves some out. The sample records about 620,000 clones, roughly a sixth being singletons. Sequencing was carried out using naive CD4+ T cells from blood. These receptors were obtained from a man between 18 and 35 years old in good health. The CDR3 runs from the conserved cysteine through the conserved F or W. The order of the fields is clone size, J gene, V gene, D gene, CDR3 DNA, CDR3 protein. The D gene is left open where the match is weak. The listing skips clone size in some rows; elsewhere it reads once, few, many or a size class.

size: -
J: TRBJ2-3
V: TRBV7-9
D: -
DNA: TGTGCCAGCAGTCTTCCGGATCCCACAGATACGCAGTATTTT
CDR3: CASSLPDPTDTQYF

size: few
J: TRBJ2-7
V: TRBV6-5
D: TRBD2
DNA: TGTGCCAGCAGTTACTTCGGACTAGCATTTCCCAACGAGCAGTACTTC
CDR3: CASSYFGLAFPNEQYF

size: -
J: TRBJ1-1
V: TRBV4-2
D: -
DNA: TGTGCCAGCAGCCAAGAACCGGGGAACACTGAAGCTTTCTTT
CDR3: CASSQEPGNTEAFF

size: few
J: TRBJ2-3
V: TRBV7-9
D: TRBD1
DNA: TGTGCCAGCAGCTCATTCGACAGGGATGGGATCCGTACGCAGTATTTT
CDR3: CASSSFDRDGIRTQYF

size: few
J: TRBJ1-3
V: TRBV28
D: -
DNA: TGTGCCAGTACCCCTTGGCAGTCAGGGCTTGGAAACACCATATATTTT
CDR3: CASTPWQSGLGNTIYF

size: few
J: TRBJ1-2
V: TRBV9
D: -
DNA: TGTGCCAGCAGCGTAGAATCCAGCTTCTATGGCTACACCTTC
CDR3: CASSVESSFYGYTF

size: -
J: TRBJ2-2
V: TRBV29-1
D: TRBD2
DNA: TGCAGCGTCGGGAGGGGGACTAGCGGGAGTTACACCGGGGAGCTGTTTTTT
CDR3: CSVGRGTSGSYTGELFF

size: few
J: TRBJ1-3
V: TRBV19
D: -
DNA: TGTGCCAGTGGAGACGGTTGGAACACCATATATTTT
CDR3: CASGDGWNTIYF

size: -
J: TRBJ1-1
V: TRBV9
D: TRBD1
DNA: TGTGCCAGCAGCGCGGGACAGAGGAACACTGAAGCTTTCTTT
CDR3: CASSAGQRNTEAFF

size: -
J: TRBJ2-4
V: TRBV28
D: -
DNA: TGTGCCAGCAGTTCGACGGGGACTCGAGTAGCCAAAAACATTCAGTACTTC
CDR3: CASSSTGTRVAKNIQYF

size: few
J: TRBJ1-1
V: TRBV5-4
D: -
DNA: TGTGCCAGCAGCTTGGGGCCTACGAACACTGAAGCTTTCTTT
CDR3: CASSLGPTNTEAFF

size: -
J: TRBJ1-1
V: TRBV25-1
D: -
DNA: TGTGCCAGCAGTGCGACCCAGGGAGACACTGAAGCTTTCTTT
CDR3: CASSATQGDTEAFF

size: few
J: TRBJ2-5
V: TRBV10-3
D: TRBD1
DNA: TGTGCCATCAGTTCAGGACAGGGGGCTTTGGAGACCCAGTACTTC
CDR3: CAISSGQGALETQYF

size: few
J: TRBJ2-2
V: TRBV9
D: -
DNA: TGTGCCAGCAGCCCCCGGCCAGATAACACCGGGGAGCTGTTTTTT
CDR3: CASSPRPDNTGELFF

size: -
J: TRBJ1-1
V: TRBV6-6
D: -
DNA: TGTGCCAGCAGTTACGTCCAGGGGCGGACTGAAGCTTTCTTT
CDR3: CASSYVQGRTEAFF

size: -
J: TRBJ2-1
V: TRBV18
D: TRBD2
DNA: TGTGCCAGCTCACCTGTGGCTAGCGGTGAGCAGTTCTTC
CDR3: CASSPVASGEQFF

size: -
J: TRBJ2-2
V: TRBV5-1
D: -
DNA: TGCGCCAGCAGCCCACAGGGCGGGGAGCTGTTTTTT
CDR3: CASSPQGGELFF

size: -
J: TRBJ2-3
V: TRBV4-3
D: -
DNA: TGCGCCAGCAGCCAGAGAAAGGCAGATACGCAGTATTTT
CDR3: CASSQRKADTQYF

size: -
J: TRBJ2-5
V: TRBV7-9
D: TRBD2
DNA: TGTGCCAGCAGCTTTCGGACTAGCGGGGGAGCATTAGAGACCCAGTACTTC
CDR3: CASSFRTSGGALETQYF

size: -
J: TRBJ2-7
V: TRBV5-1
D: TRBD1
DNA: TGCGCCAGCAGCTCGACAGGGAAGTCCTACGAGCAGTACTTC
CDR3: CASSSTGKSYEQYF

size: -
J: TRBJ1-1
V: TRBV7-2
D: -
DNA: TGTGCCAGCAGCTACGATCTACTTTCTGAAGCTTTCTTT
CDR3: CASSYDLLSEAFF

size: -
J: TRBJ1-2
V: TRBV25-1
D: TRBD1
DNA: TGTGCCAGCAGTGGACAGGGGGTCTTGCCATATGGCTACACCTTC
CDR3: CASSGQGVLPYGYTF

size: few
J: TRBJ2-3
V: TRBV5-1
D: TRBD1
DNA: TGCGCCAGCAGCCTGGGGACAGGGGATGGAGCAGATACGCAGTATTTT
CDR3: CASSLGTGDGADTQYF

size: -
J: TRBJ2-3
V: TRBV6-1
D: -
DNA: TGTGCCAGCACTCCTGGAGGAGACAATACGCAGTATTTT
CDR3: CASTPGGDNTQYF

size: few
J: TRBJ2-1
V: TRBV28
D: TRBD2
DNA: TGTGCCAGCAGTTCGCCGACTAGCGGGAGCTCCAATGAGCAGTTCTTC
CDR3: CASSSPTSGSSNEQFF

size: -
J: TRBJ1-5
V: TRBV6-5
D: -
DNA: TGTGCCAGCAGTTACTCTTACGTGGCGAGCAATCAGCCCCAGCATTTT
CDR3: CASSYSYVASNQPQHF

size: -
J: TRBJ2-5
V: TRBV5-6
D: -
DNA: TGTGCCAGCAGGGGCTTCGGGGCAGGAGACCAAGAGACCCAGTACTTC
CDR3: CASRGFGAGDQETQYF

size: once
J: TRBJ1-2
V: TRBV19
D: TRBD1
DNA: TGTGCCAGTAGTACTGGACAGGGCTTGGTCTATGGCTACACCTTC
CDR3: CASSTGQGLVYGYTF

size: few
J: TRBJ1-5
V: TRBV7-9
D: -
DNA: TGTGCCAGCAGCGCCCAGGGGACTAGCAATCAGCCCCAGCATTTT
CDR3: CASSAQGTSNQPQHF

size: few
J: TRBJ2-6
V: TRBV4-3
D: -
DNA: TGCGCCAGCAGCCAAGACCTACCGACCCTTAGGAGGGCCAACGTCCTGACTTTC
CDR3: CASSQDLPTLRRANVLTF

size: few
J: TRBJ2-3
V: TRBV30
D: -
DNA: TGTGCCTGGAGTGGGGGGCCCACTCGATCAGATACGCAGTATTTT
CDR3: CAWSGGPTRSDTQYF

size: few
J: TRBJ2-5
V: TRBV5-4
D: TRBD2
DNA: TGTGCCAGCAGCTTACTAGCGGCTCAAGAGACCCAGTACTTC
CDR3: CASSLLAAQETQYF

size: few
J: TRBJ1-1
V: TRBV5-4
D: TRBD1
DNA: TGTGCCAGCAGCGTCCGGGACAGGGGGCGATCTACTGAAGCTTTCTTT
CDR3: CASSVRDRGRSTEAFF

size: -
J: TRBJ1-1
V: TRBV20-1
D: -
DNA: TGCAGTCATCCGAGGGGCACTGAAGCTTTCTTT
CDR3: CSHPRGTEAFF